The sequence of this T cell receptor (beta chain) was determined in a study of Graves' ophthalmopathy and Graves' hyperthyroidism. The TCR beta CDR3 regions underwent amplification from RNA transcripts. An opening RT-PCR round employed HTBI primers and preceded a second-round multiplex PCR. TCRdb ran MiXCR on the multiplex PCR reads and lists one entry per CDR3 protein. The repertoire includes about 150,000 distinct CDR3 sequences, over 35% of them detected once, and roughly 5.2% sits in the top ten. This clonotype has ten or more counts. The sequencing sample was made of peripheral blood. This receptor was obtained from a woman in her forties with Graves' ophthalmopathy.

This CDR3 reads CASSLSIWVGKETQYF. The CDR3 DNA reads TGTGCCAGCAGCTTATCGATTTGGGTCGGGAAAGAGACCCAGTACTTC. The chain couples TRBV7-8 to TRBJ2-5, with D possibly matching TRBD2 (5 bases). The germline V gene encodes CDR1 SGHVS and CDR2 FQNEAQ. This CDR3 has 16 residues. V was cut by 2 bases and J by 3 bases, with 16 bases left in between.